This T cell receptor (beta chain) stems from a study of blood T cells in healthy people across ages. Notes on the study in general: Long-lived donors had more naive CD4+ cells and higher diversity than aged donors.

For the second PCR, which ran for 7 to 11 cycles, a sample-barcoded 5' primer and a J-beta primer mix were used. Samples each returned at least 3 million CDR3-containing paired-end reads. TCRdb reprocessed the 5' RACE reads via MiXCR and lists one record per CDR3 protein. The sample holds 780,000 or so distinct CDR3 sequences; about 48% are singletons and the top ten take 40% to 50%. This clonotype was counted a few times. Antigen specificity is unknown. Each of the donors had roughly 9.1 milliliters of peripheral blood drawn into EDTA-treated Vacutainer tubes. Germline lookup yields CDR1 SQVTM and CDR2 ANQGSEA. This CDR3 comprises 15 residues. V gave up 1 base and J gave up 0 bases, with 12 bases separating them.

The specimen sequenced was blood. The genes are TRBV29-1 and TRBJ1-1; D might be TRBD1 (6 bases). This TCR came from a man older than 75 in good health. The CDR3 here is CSVEVGGQMNTEAFF. CDR3 DNA: TGCAGCGTTGAAGTAGGGGGGCAGATGAACACTGAAGCTTTCTTT.